This T cell receptor beta chain was observed in a study of T cell repertoires in cytomegalovirus infection. Turning to the study itself: Peptides in the study included HLA-C-restricted and HLA-B-restricted CMV epitopes. Evidence of both CMV infection and a matching HLA type came from public TCR beta signatures. General study results and limits: HLA-C-restricted, CMV-specific TCR beta clonotypes were dominant ex vivo. Frequencies of public TCR beta families were cumulated, and this identified carriers of CMV plus the relevant HLA.

J lost 1 base, V lost 4 bases, and 7 bases had no gene match. CDR3 size: 15 residues. Germline CDR1 reads SGDLS; CDR2 reads YYNGEE. TCRdb independently ran MiXCR on the reads; one entry per CDR3 protein. The sample carries a few hundred thousand distinct CDR3 sequences, just under 40% recorded once. Details on this clonotype: Its antigen is unknown.

This sample comprised cultured PBMCs, obtained from culture after CMV antigen stimulation. The genes are TRBV9 and TRBJ1-1; TRBD1 agrees at 7 bases. The receptor was isolated from a human donor in good health (CMV status not recorded). Some clones in this sample may be carry-over from other donors' samples. CDR3 bases: TGTGCCAGCAGCCAAGAGGACAGGTGGAACACTGAAGCTTTCTTT. Translating gives CASSQEDRWNTEAFF. Full variable domain (rest looked up from reference TRBV9 and TRBJ1-1): DSGVTQTPKHLITATGQRVTLRCSPRSGDLSVYWYQQSLDQGLQFLIQYYNGEERAKGNILERFSAQQFPDLHSELNLSSLELGDSALYFCASSQEDRWNTEAFFGQGTRLTVV.